Following are 8 T cell receptor beta chains from one sample sequenced in a study of PD-L1 blockade in urothelial cancer. Sequenced by immunoSEQ multiplex PCR; TCRdb stores in-frame clones only, minus some. This sample yields 49,000 or so clones, of which around 79% are seen a single time; around 9.3% belongs to the top ten. The time point here: pretreatment peripheral blood. Sequencing was performed on PBMCs, taken around atezolizumab (anti-PD-L1) treatment. These receptors originate from a man between 65 and 85 years old with urothelial cancer.

The chain has TRBV5-1 and TRBJ2-7; TRBD2 is a possible D gene (7 bases). The CDR3 length is 13 residues. V lost 1 base to trimming and J lost 6 bases, with 11 bases between them. CDR1 SGHRS and CDR2 YFSETQ come from the germline V gene. This chain's CDR3 is CASSLRGGSEQYF. CDR3 bases: TGCGCCAGCAGCTTGAGGGGGGGCAGCGAGCAGTACTTC.

V and J are TRBV5-1 and TRBJ2-3, with D possibly being TRBD2 (5 bases). This CDR3 has 16 amino acids. V was clipped by 0 bases and J by 0 bases, with 11 bases between them. Per germline, CDR1 SGHRS and CDR2 YFSETQ. CDR3 sequence (DNA): TGCGCCAGCAGCTTGGCCATCGAGCGGAGCACAGATACGCAGTATTTT. The encoded protein is CASSLAIERSTDTQYF. Based on the CDR3 plus reference TRBV5-1 and TRBJ2-3, the full variable domain is KAGVTQTPRYLIKTRGQQVTLSCSPISGHRSVSWYQQTPGQGLQFLFEYFSETQRNKGNFPGRFSGRQFSNSRSEMNVSTLELGDSALYLCASSLAIERSTDTQYFGPGTRLTVL.

The chain carries TRBV2 and TRBJ2-4; 8 nucleotides agree with TRBD1. This CDR3 is built from 14 residues. Germline V gene sequence: CDR1 SNHLY, CDR2 FYNNEI. V dropped 6 bases and J dropped 9; count of bases not matched to a gene: 10. CDR3 region: CASSADRAEIIQYF. The CDR3 DNA is TGTGCCAGCAGCGCGGACAGGGCAGAAATCATTCAGTACTTC. The entire variable domain, with the rest obtained from reference TRBV2 and TRBJ2-4, is as follows: EPEVTQTPSHQVTQMGQEVILRCVPISNHLYFYWYRQILGQKVEFLVSFYNNEISEKSEIFDDQFSVERPDGSNFTLKIRSTKLEDSAMYFCASSADRAEIIQYFGAGTRLSVL.

The genes are TRBV25-1 and TRBJ1-5; tentative D call: TRBD1 (6 bases). CDR1 is MGHDK and CDR2 is SYGVNS in the germline V gene. Trimming removed 2 bases at V and 3 bases at J, with 14 bases between. This CDR3 has 16 residues. CDR3 DNA: TGTGCCAGCAGTGAAGTTTCAGGGGAAGTCAATCAGCCCCAGCATTTT. Translation: CASSEVSGEVNQPQHF.

V is TRBV6-6 and J is TRBJ2-3, with D unclear. The germline CDR1 and CDR2 sequences are MNHNY and SVGAGI (reference sequence). V lost 7 bases, J lost 8 bases, and 10 bases lay in between. The CDR3 contains 11 residues. This chain's CDR3 is CASTIAGTQYF. The CDR3 DNA is TGTGCCAGCACGATAGCTGGTACGCAGTATTTT.

This chain joins TRBV2 and TRBJ1-5; D remains unclear. Germline CDR1 SNHLY, CDR2 FYNNEI. The CDR3 length is 15 residues. V lost 1 base and J lost 5, with 12 bases in between. This chain's CDR3 is CASSEDTAADQPQHF. CDR3 nucleotide sequence: TGTGCCAGCAGTGAAGATACAGCAGCCGATCAGCCCCAGCATTTT.

CDR3 residues: CASSGSRGGYNEQFF. CDR3 nucleotides: TGTGCCAGCAGTGGATCTAGGGGTGGCTACAATGAGCAGTTCTTC. The rearrangement links TRBV2 to TRBJ2-1; possible D gene TRBD1, 5 bases. The CDR3 is 15 amino acids. Trimming cost V 4 bases and J 3 bases, with 13 bases left between them. Germline CDR1 is SNHLY and CDR2 is FYNNEI.

The chain employs TRBV11-2 and TRBJ1-1; TRBD1 matches at 7 bases. V lost 5 bases and J lost 2; bases outside the gene matches: 8. The CDR3 is made up of 15 amino acids. CDR1 SGHAT and CDR2 FQNNGV come from the germline V gene. CDR3 DNA: TGTGCCAGCAGCACTAGACAGGGCGGTAACACTGAAGCTTTCTTT. Protein: CASSTRQGGNTEAFF.